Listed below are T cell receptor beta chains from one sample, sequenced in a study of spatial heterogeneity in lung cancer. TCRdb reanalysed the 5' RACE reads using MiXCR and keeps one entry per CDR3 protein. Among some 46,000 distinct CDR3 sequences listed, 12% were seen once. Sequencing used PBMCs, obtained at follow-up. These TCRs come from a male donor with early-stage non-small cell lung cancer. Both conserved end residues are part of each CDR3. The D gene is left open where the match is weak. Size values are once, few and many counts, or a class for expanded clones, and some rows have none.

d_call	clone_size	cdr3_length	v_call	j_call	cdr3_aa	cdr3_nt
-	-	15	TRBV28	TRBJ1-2	CASSRSGQANYGYTF	TGTGCCAGCAGCCGCAGCGGCCAGGCTAACTATGGCTACACCTTC
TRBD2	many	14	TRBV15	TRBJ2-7	CATRREGNSYEQYF	TGTGCCACCCGAAGGGAGGGGAACTCCTACGAGCAGTACTTC
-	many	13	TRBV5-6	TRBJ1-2	CASSLAGRYGYTF	TGTGCCAGCAGCTTGGCGGGACGATATGGCTACACCTTC
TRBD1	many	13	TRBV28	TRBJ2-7	CASRTGQGDEQYF	TGTGCCAGCAGGACGGGACAGGGTGACGAGCAGTACTTC
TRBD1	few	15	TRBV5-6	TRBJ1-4	CASSEGTATNEKLFF	TGTGCCAGCAGCGAGGGGACAGCAACTAATGAAAAACTGTTTTTT
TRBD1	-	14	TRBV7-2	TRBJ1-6	CASSPGQDNSPLHF	TGTGCCTCCTCACCGGGACAGGACAATTCACCCCTCCACTTT
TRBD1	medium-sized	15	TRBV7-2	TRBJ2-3	CASSFRQGGTDTQYF	TGTGCCAGCAGCTTTCGACAGGGTGGCACAGATACGCAGTATTTT
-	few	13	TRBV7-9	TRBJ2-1	CASSLRAVHEQFF	TGTGCCAGCAGCTTACGAGCCGTCCATGAGCAGTTCTTC
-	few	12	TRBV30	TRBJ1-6	CAWSKTVSPLHF	TGTGCCTGGAGCAAAACCGTTTCACCCCTCCACTTT
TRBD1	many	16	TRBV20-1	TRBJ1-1	CSAPGQEAYMNTEAFF	TGCAGTGCCCCTGGACAGGAAGCGTACATGAACACTGAAGCTTTCTTT
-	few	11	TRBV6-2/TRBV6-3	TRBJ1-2	CASSYVGGYTF	TGTGCCAGCAGTTACGTGGGCGGCTACACCTTC
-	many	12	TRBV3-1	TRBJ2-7	CASSQQPYEQYF	TGTGCCAGCAGCCAACAACCCTACGAGCAGTACTTC
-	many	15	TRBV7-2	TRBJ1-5	CASSSREGPNQPQHF	TGTGCCAGCAGCTCCCGAGAGGGCCCCAATCAGCCCCAGCATTTT
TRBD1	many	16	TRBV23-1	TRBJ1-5	CASSQEDRARGQPQHF	TGCGCCAGCAGTCAAGAGGACAGGGCCCGTGGACAGCCCCAGCATTTT
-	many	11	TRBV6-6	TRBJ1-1	CASTENTEAFF	TGTGCCAGCACTGAGAACACTGAAGCTTTCTTT
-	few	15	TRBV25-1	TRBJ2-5	CASSDFNQAQETQYF	TGTGCCAGCAGTGATTTTAACCAGGCCCAAGAGACCCAGTACTTC
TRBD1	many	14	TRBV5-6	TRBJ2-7	CASSSLTGNYEQYF	TGTGCCAGCAGCTCACTGACAGGGAACTACGAGCAGTACTTC
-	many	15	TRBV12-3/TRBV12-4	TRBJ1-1	CASSFLGGGNTEAFF	TGTGCCAGCAGTTTTCTTGGGGGAGGGAACACTGAAGCTTTCTTT
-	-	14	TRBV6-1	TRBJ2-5	CASSEWVGGQTQYF	TGTGCCAGCAGTGAGTGGGTGGGGGGACAGACCCAGTACTTC
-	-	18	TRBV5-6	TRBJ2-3	CASSLLPQLDSSTDTQYF	TGTGCCAGCAGCCTCCTTCCCCAGTTGGATTCTAGCACAGATACGCAGTATTTT
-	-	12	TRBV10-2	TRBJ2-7	CASSEDAGEQYF	TGCGCCAGCAGTGAAGATGCGGGAGAGCAGTACTTC
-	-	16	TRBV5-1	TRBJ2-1	CASSFGGPYSYNEQFF	TGCGCCAGCAGCTTCGGGGGGCCCTACTCCTACAATGAGCAGTTCTTC
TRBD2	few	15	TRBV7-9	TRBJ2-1	CASSLRLAGFFEQFF	TGTGCCAGCAGCTTAAGACTAGCGGGTTTCTTTGAGCAGTTCTTC
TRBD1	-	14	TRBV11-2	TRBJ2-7	CASTPDRVNYEQYF	TGTGCCAGCACCCCAGACAGGGTGAACTACGAGCAGTACTTC
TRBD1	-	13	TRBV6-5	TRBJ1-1	CASSARQGTEAFF	TGTGCCAGCAGCGCCCGACAGGGCACTGAAGCTTTCTTT
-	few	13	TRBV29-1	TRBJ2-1	CSAETSSRNEQFF	TGCAGCGCCGAGACTAGTTCCCGCAATGAGCAGTTCTTC
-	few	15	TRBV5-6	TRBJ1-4	CASSPQGYRYEKLFF	TGTGCCAGCAGCCCCCAAGGTTACAGATATGAAAAACTGTTTTTT
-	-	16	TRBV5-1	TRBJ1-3	CASSPGQPSSGNTIYF	TGCGCCAGCAGCCCAGGACAGCCGAGCTCTGGAAACACCATATATTTT
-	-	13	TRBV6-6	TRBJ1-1	CASAGGRNTEAFF	TGTGCCAGCGCGGGGGGTCGGAACACTGAAGCTTTCTTT
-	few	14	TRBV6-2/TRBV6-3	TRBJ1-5	CASRNTGGNQPQHF	TGTGCCAGCAGGAACACCGGCGGGAATCAGCCCCAGCATTTT
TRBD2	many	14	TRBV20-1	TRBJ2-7	CSALEGSGSYEQYF	TGCAGTGCCCTAGAGGGTAGCGGGAGTTACGAGCAGTACTTC
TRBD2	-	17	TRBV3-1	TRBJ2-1	CASSTGTSGVGYNEQFF	TGTGCCAGCAGCACTGGGACTAGCGGCGTGGGGTACAATGAGCAGTTCTTC
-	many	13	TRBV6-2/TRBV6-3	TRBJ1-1	CASSPRRETEAFF	TGTGCCAGCAGCCCACGTAGGGAGACTGAAGCTTTCTTT
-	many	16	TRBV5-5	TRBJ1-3	CASSRAGQSSGNTIYF	TGTGCCAGCAGCCGAGCTGGACAGAGCTCTGGAAACACCATATATTTT
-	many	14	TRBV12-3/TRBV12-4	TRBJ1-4	CASSTGAGTEKLFF	TGTGCCAGCAGCACCGGCGCAGGGACCGAAAAACTGTTTTTT
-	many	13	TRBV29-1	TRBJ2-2	CSAGLEVAGELFF	TGCAGCGCCGGGCTGGAAGTCGCCGGGGAGCTGTTTTTT
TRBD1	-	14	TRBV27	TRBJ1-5	CASSTLGGQQPQHF	TGTGCCAGCAGTACTTTAGGGGGCCAACAGCCCCAGCATTTT
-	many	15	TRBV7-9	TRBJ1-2	CASRPPGLGTYGYTF	TGTGCCAGCAGACCCCCGGGACTAGGAACCTATGGCTACACCTTC
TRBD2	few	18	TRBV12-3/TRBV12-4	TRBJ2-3	CAGPGKRGVRPSTDTQYF	TGTGCCGGCCCGGGGAAACGGGGGGTCCGCCCGAGCACAGATACGCAGTATTTT
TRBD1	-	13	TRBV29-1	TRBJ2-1	CSVGQGASNEQFF	TGCAGCGTTGGACAGGGGGCAAGCAATGAGCAGTTCTTC
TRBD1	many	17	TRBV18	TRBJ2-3	CASSLNSGTGWPDTQYF	TGTGCCAGCTCACTCAACTCCGGGACAGGGTGGCCAGATACGCAGTATTTT
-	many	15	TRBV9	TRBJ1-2	CASSVEAQGAYGYTF	TGTGCCAGCAGCGTAGAAGCCCAGGGCGCCTATGGCTACACCTTC
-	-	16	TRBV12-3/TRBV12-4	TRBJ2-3	CASNLGTALGTDTQYF	TGTGCCAGCAACCTCGGGACCGCCCTGGGGACAGATACGCAGTATTTT
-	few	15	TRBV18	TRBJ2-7	CASSPGSAGTYEQYF	TGTGCCAGCTCACCAGGCTCGGCGGGGACCTACGAGCAGTACTTC
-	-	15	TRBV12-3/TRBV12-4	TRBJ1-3	CASRRQASGGNTIYF	TGTGCCAGCAGACGACAGGCCTCGGGAGGAAACACCATATATTTT
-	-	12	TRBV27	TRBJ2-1	CASSLLGRTKFF	TGTGCCAGCAGTTTACTGGGACGGACGAAGTTCTTC
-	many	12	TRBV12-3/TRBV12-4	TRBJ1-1	CASSREGTEAFF	TGTGCCAGCTCCCGGGAGGGCACTGAAGCTTTCTTT
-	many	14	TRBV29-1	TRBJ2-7	CSVEKSRGTNEQYF	TGCAGCGTTGAAAAGTCCAGGGGGACTAACGAGCAGTACTTC
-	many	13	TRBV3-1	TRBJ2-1	CASSQGSRGEQFF	TGTGCCAGCAGCCAAGGGTCACGAGGTGAGCAGTTCTTC
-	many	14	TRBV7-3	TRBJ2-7	CASGVGLPPYEQYF	TGTGCCAGCGGGGTCGGGTTACCCCCCTACGAGCAGTACTTC
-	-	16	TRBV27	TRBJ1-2	CASRSTPQGLNYGYTF	TGTGCCAGCAGATCCACCCCCCAGGGATTAAACTATGGCTACACCTTC
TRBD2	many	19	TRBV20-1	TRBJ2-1	CSASYGGLAGEMSYNEQFF	TGCAGTGCTAGTTACGGTGGTCTAGCGGGTGAGATGAGCTACAATGAGCAGTTCTTC
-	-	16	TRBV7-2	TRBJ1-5	CASSFFAAYSNQPQHF	TGTGCCAGCAGCTTCTTTGCGGCGTATAGCAATCAGCCCCAGCATTTT
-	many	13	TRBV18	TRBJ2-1	CASSPPEYNEQFF	TGTGCCAGCTCACCCCCTGAATACAATGAGCAGTTCTTC
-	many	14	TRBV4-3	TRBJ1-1	CASSQGQVSTEAFF	TGCGCCAGCAGCCAAGGACAGGTCAGCACTGAAGCTTTCTTT